This passage covers 17 T cell receptor beta chains from one sample sequenced in a study of T cell responses to AZD1222 COVID-19 vaccine. Profiling relied on immunoSEQ multiplex PCR, and the TCRdb table lists in-frame clones only, not all of them. This sample carries more than 110,000 clones, roughly 90% of them seen once, and the ten largest clones take about 3.7%. The sample was peripheral blood, taken on day 0 of AZD1222 vaccination. These receptor sequences come from an adult in good health.

The V gene is TRBV19, the J gene TRBJ1-2; D uncertain. Germline loops: CDR1 LNHDA, CDR2 SQIVND (reference sequence). Trimming left V 3 bases short and J 5 bases short, with 10 bases between. This CDR3 has 13 amino acids. CDR3 nucleotides: TGTGCCAGTAGTATGGGCTTCTGGTATGGCTACACCTTC. Its protein is CASSMGFWYGYTF.

DNA for the CDR3: TGTGCCAGCAGCAGAACTAGTCTGGGGGAGCAGTACTTC. This gives the protein CASSRTSLGEQYF. The V gene is TRBV7-2, the J gene TRBJ2-7; the D gene is possibly TRBD2 (5 bases). CDR1 is SGHTA and CDR2 is FQGNSA in the germline V gene. The CDR3 runs to 13 residues. V lost 5 bases, J lost 7 bases, and 15 bases lay in between.

The chain carries TRBV19 and TRBJ2-6; D gene unclear. V was clipped by 3 bases and J by 4 bases, with 10 bases between them. The CDR3 covers 15 residues. Germline V gives CDR1 LNHDA, CDR2 SQIVND (reference sequence). The CDR3 coding sequence is TGTGCCAGTAGTATTTTAGGGAACGGGGCCAACGTCCTGACTTTC. This encodes CASSILGNGANVLTF.

The J gene is TRBJ1-5, the V gene TRBV6-2 or TRBV6-3; 7 bases map to TRBD1. This CDR3 contains 15 residues. CDR1 is MNHEY and CDR2 is SVGEGT in the germline V gene. The ends lost 4 bases at V and 4 bases at J; junction bases unmatched: 7. The CDR3 spells CASSLSPGGNQPQHF. DNA of the CDR3: TGTGCCAGCAGTTTATCGCCAGGGGGAAATCAGCCCCAGCATTTT.

The chain uses TRBV10-1 and TRBJ2-1; TRBD2 aligns across 9 bases. The germline V gene encodes CDR1 WNHNN and CDR2 SYGVQD (reference sequence). The CDR3 is made up of 16 amino acids. V shed 10 bases and J 8 bases; nucleotides not matched to a gene: 18. The CDR3 sequence: CATTKTGTSSLDEQFF. In DNA, the CDR3 is TGCGCCACCACTAAAACCGGGACTAGCTCTCTCGATGAGCAGTTCTTC.

This clone appeared a single time. CDR3 DNA: TGTGCCAGCAGGCAGGGTGGCAATCAGCCCCAGCATTTT. It encodes CASRQGGNQPQHF. V and J are TRBV2 and TRBJ1-5, with D maybe TRBD1 (5 bases). Germline V CDR1 and CDR2: SNHLY, FYNNEI. V lost 6 bases, J lost 2 bases, and 8 bases lay in between. The CDR3 runs 13 residues.

The V call is TRBV7-3, the J call TRBJ1-6; D gene unclear. From germline, CDR1 is SGHTA and CDR2 FQGTGA. V lost 3 bases, J lost 7 bases, and 10 bases lay in between. The CDR3 totals 14 residues. The CDR3 sequence: CASSLGSPNSPLHF. The CDR3 nucleotides are TGTGCCAGCAGCTTGGGCAGTCCGAATTCACCCCTCCACTTT.

The chain combines TRBV28 with TRBJ2-3; D is unresolved. Germline V gene data show CDR1 as MDHEN and CDR2 as SYDVKM. CDR3 size: 13 residues. Trimming shortened V by 5 bases and J by 3 bases, and 9 bases separated the two germline ends. This CDR3 is CASSRVQTDTQYF. CDR3 bases: TGTGCCAGCAGTAGGGTCCAGACAGATACGCAGTATTTT.

This chain's CDR3 is CASGHSPLHF. CDR3 sequence (DNA): TGTGCCAGCGGGCACTCACCCCTCCACTTT. The chain carries TRBV6-5 and TRBJ1-6; D is ambiguous. The CDR3 runs 10 residues. Per germline, CDR1 MNHEY and CDR2 SVGAGI. Trimming pared 8 bases from V and 10 bases from J, leaving 6 bases between.

This rearrangement joins TRBV2 to TRBJ1-2, with D uncertain. V was shortened by 1 base and J by 6 bases, with 6 bases between the two germline ends. Germline loops: CDR1 SNHLY, CDR2 FYNNEI. The CDR3 is 12 residues long. DNA of the CDR3: TGTGCCAGCAGTGAAGTCCCAGATGGCTACACCTTC. Translating it yields CASSEVPDGYTF.

The chain is built from TRBV27 and TRBJ1-2; possible D gene TRBD1, 6 bases. The CDR3 is 14 residues long. Looked up from germline, CDR1 is MNHEY and CDR2 is SMNVEV (reference sequence). V was trimmed by 1 base and J by 5 bases, leaving 11 bases between them. CDR3 sequence reads: CASSLLGTNYGYTF. DNA for the CDR3: TGTGCCAGCAGTTTATTGGGGACAAATTATGGCTACACCTTC.

This clone occurred once. This chain links TRBV28 with TRBJ1-5; D perhaps matches TRBD1 (6 bases). V lost 2 bases and J lost 1, with 12 bases in between. Germline CDR1 reads MDHEN; CDR2 reads SYDVKM. The CDR3 totals 16 residues. CDR3 region: CASSLAGTRSNQPQHF. CDR3 nucleotides: TGTGCCAGCAGTTTAGCCGGGACACGAAGCAATCAGCCCCAGCATTTT.

The chain is built from TRBV7-6 and TRBJ2-2, with TRBD1 identical over 9 bases. Germline trimming cut 5 bases from V and 6 bases from J; bases unmatched to any gene: 7. CDR3 length: 15 amino acids. Germline loops: CDR1 SGHVS, CDR2 FNYEAQ. The CDR3 loop is CASSPRDRAAGELFF. CDR3 in DNA: TGTGCCAGCAGCCCTAGGGACAGGGCGGCCGGGGAGCTGTTTTTT.

This clone was counted a few times. The chain links TRBV7-2 to TRBJ2-1, with D possibly called TRBD1 or TRBD2 (5 bases each). Germline CDR1 SGHTA, CDR2 FQGNSA. This CDR3 region has 15 residues. V lost 5 bases and J 5 bases, leaving 16 bases between the germline ends. The CDR3 DNA reads TGTGCCAGCAGCCTAAGGGGAGAGCAGAACAATGAGCAGTTCTTC. Translation: CASSLRGEQNNEQFF.

The rearrangement joins TRBV5-1 to TRBJ1-3; D not certain. Germline CDR1 reads SGHRS; CDR2 reads YFSETQ. Trimming pared 3 bases from V and 0 bases from J, leaving 10 bases between. The CDR3 loop spans 15 amino acids. CDR3 nucleotides: TGCGCCAGCAGCTGGGATAGGTCCTCTGGAAACACCATATATTTT. The encoded protein is CASSWDRSSGNTIYF.

The chain joins TRBV5-1 to TRBJ2-5; D possibly matches TRBD1 or TRBD2 (6 bases each). The length of the CDR3 is 14 residues. V lost 3 bases to trimming and J lost 5 bases, with 14 bases between them. Germline V CDR1 and CDR2: SGHRS, YFSETQ. The CDR3 bases are TGCGCCAGCAGCTCGGTAGGGGGGTATGAGACCCAGTACTTC. This translates into CASSSVGGYETQYF.

This clone was counted once. The chain uses TRBV27 and TRBJ1-3; D ambiguous. Per germline, CDR1 MNHEY and CDR2 SMNVEV (reference sequence). V dropped 6 bases and J dropped 4 bases, with 16 bases sitting between them. The CDR3 consists of 15 residues. The CDR3 region is CASSRREGSGNTIYF. CDR3 nucleotides: TGTGCCAGCAGCCGAAGGGAGGGCTCAGGAAACACCATATATTTT.